Listed below are T cell receptor beta chains from one sample, sequenced in a study of T cell responses to AZD1222 COVID-19 vaccine. Sequencing was performed with immunoSEQ multiplex PCR; in TCRdb, only in-frame clones are kept and a portion is missing. The sample shows 70,000 to 90,000 clones, around 90% of them seen only once. Here the sequenced sample was peripheral blood, taken on day 0 of AZD1222 vaccination. All receptors come from an adult in good health. Both conserved end residues are trimmed from each CDR3.

J: TRBJ1-2; V: TRBV6-5; CDR3: ASSYGGTAYGYT
J: TRBJ1-1; V: TRBV19; CDR3: ASSTRTRKSTEAF
J: TRBJ2-7; V: TRBV6-5; CDR3: ATAKGLAVSYEQY
J: TRBJ1-1; V: TRBV12-3/TRBV12-4; CDR3: ASSVQGIEAF
J: TRBJ2-7; V: TRBV3-1/TRBV3-2; CDR3: ASSQVPSGSSYEQY
J: TRBJ1-1; V: TRBV3-1/TRBV3-2; CDR3: ASSQDGTKKNTEAF
J: TRBJ1-5; V: TRBV29-1; CDR3: SVQRSIDQPQH
J: TRBJ1-4; V: TRBV5-8; CDR3: ASSLARSPAATNEKLF
J: TRBJ1-5; V: TRBV29-1; CDR3: SVAENSNQPQH
J: TRBJ2-2; V: TRBV19; CDR3: ASSISSTNTGELF
J: TRBJ2-7; V: TRBV4-3; CDR3: ASSQDEGTRGIEQY
J: TRBJ1-3; V: TRBV21-1; CDR3: ASSKALLTEDEDSGNTIY
J: TRBJ1-2; V: TRBV29-1; CDR3: SVSEGRYGYT
J: TRBJ1-2; V: TRBV4-2; CDR3: ASSQDATAPRGYGYT
J: TRBJ1-5; V: TRBV6-5; CDR3: ASSSGFQPQH
J: TRBJ2-6; V: TRBV7-8; CDR3: ASSRKGSSGANVLT
J: TRBJ2-2; V: TRBV18; CDR3: ASSPTSGSWTGELF